This T cell receptor beta chain is from a study of spatial heterogeneity in lung cancer. V gave up 4 bases and J gave up 0 bases, with 6 bases separating them. The CDR3 has 13 amino acids. The germline V gene encodes CDR1 SGHRS and CDR2 YFSETQ. A single record per CDR3 protein comes from TCRdb applying MiXCR to the 5' RACE reads. Altogether 95,000 to 130,000 distinct CDR3 sequences are present, more than 10% being singletons, with the ten largest covering around 17%. Specified time point: blood at routine non-recurrence follow-up after resection. Unsorted whole RNA from tumor, nontumor lung or frozen PBMC underwent sequencing.

The sequencing used PBMCs, collected at follow-up. The clonotype was recovered from a male donor with early-stage non-small cell lung cancer. The chain carries TRBV5-1 and TRBJ2-3; D call uncertain. CDR3: CASSTVSTDTQYF. CDR3 sequence (DNA): TGCGCCAGCAGCACGGTGAGCACAGATACGCAGTATTTT.